One TCR beta chain is described in this entry. The antigen is not known. Sequencing used immunoSEQ multiplex PCR; TCRdb keeps in-frame clones, though not all of them. The sample carries roughly 70,000 clones, 80% to 90% recorded once. The record originates from a study of pediatric ulcerative colitis. General study findings and limits: Ulcerative colitis patients shared more blood-rectal clones than controls.

No immunosuppressive drugs were given to ulcerative colitis patients before diagnostic colonoscopy. Colonoscopy and blood draw happened at the same time. This CDR3 is built from 14 residues. Germline V gene data show CDR1 as SGHVS and CDR2 as FQNEAQ. Trimming cost V 3 bases and J 0 bases, with 7 bases left between them. This receptor was obtained from a boy aged 5-17 years with severe ulcerative colitis. This chain links TRBV7-8 with TRBJ2-3, with a weak D call TRBD2 (6 bases). Input material: blood. CDR3: CASSFGTSTDTQYF. CDR3 sequence (DNA): TGTGCCAGCAGCTTTGGGACTAGCACAGATACGCAGTATTTT.